The source of this TCR beta chain is a study of blood T cell repertoires in COVID-19 (dated by TCRdb to the early 2020s). Looking at the study overall: Collaborator samples came from the United States, Italy and Spain and covered acute and convalescent phases of COVID-19. The prospective study material was composed of cDNA or gDNA derived from T cells, B-cell-depleted T cells, or PBMCs. Deeply sampled blood TCRbeta repertoires from subjects exposed to, actively infected with, or recovered from COVID-19 were included in the dataset. A freely available public database, intended as a resource for researchers studying the immune response to SARS-CoV-2, is where the repertoires were released. Samples came from the ongoing ImmuneRACE study (first 160 participants) plus 1,254 subjects from 6 global collaborators. The sample metadata nearly always contained a de-identified subject ID, COVID-19 status, age in years and sex. Where available, HLA class I and class II types were obtained from metadata supplied by the sample provider rather than from assay-based typing.

The V and J ends are trimmed by 5 bases and 4 bases, leaving 12 bases between them. CDR1 and CDR2 were assigned from the germline V gene as SGHRS and YFSETQ. There are 14 amino acids in the CDR3, from cysteine to phenylalanine inclusive. Only CDR3 DNA remains: 42 bases, in frame from the first base. TCRbeta CDR3 regions were amplified from genomic DNA using the immunoSEQ Assay, a bias-controlled multiplex PCR. In the authors' own workflow: The number of nucleated cells in each sample was estimated by amplification of reference gene primers within the assay. To quantify the absolute abundance of each unique TCRbeta CDR3 rearrangement, sequence reads were collapsed and filtered. For each sample, productive Simpson clonality was calculated as the square root of Simpson's diversity index over productive rearrangements. The source is immuneACCESS, and TCRdb retained only in-frame sequences with V and J called. Part of the clones is not carried over; for the studies checked, unresolved V genes explain less than half of this, and the remainder is unexplained. Clonal size and the V and J genes are those of that table, whereas D and trimming came from the DNA. Within this sample are under 250,000 clones, with around three quarters of them counted one time only. Jointly, the top ten make up 5.5% to 7% of the sample.

Whole blood was collected in K2EDTA tubes by collaborating institutions according to the institutions' own protocols. For TCRbeta analysis, collaborator samples were shipped as frozen whole blood, as isolated PBMCs, or as DNA extracted from either sample type. The research as a whole found: How much clinical and demographic metadata was included differed by source and by participant, and the metadata was provided uncurated.

Remarks on this clone: There is no known antigen for this receptor. Base qualities are not provided; no much larger clone lies one nucleotide away.

The specimen sequenced was peripheral blood. The TCR sequence derives from a woman in her seventies with acute or convalescent COVID-19. This chain is built from TRBV5-1 and TRBJ2-2; the D gene remains uncertain. Read as DNA, the sequence is TGCGCCAGCAGGTACGAGCCCCGCACCGGGGAGCTGTTTTTT. It is translated as CASRYEPRTGELFF.